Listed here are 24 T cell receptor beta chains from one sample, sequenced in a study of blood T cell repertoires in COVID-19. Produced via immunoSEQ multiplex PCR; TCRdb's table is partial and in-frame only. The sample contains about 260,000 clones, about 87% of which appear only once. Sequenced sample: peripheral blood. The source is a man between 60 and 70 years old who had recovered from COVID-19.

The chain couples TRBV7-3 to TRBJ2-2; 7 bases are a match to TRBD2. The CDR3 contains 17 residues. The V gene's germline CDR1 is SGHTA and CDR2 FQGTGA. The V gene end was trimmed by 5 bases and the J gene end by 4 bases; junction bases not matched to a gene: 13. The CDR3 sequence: CASSPDPLRLATGELFF. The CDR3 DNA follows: TGTGCCAGCAGCCCCGACCCCTTGAGACTAGCCACCGGGGAGCTGTTTTTT.

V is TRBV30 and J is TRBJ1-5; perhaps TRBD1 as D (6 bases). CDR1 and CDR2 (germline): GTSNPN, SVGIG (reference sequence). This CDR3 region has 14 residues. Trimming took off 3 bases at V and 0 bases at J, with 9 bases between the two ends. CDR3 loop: CAWSRDTSNQPQHF. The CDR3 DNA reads TGTGCCTGGAGCCGGGACACTAGCAATCAGCCCCAGCATTTT.

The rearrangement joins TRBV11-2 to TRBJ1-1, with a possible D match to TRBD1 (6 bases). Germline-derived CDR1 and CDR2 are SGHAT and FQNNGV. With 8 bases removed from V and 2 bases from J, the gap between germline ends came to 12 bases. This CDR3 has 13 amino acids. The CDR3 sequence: CASGEGDNTEAFF. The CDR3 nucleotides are TGTGCCAGCGGAGAGGGGGATAACACTGAAGCTTTCTTT.

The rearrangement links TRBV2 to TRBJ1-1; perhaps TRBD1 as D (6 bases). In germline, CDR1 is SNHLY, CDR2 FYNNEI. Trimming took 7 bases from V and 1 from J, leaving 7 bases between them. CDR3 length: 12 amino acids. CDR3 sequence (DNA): TGTGCCAGCAACAGGGCGAACACTGAAGCTTTCTTT. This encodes CASNRANTEAFF.

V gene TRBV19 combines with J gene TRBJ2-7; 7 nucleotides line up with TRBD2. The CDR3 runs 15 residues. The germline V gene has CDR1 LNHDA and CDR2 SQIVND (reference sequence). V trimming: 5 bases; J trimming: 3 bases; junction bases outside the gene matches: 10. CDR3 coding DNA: TGTGCCAGTAGTGCCGGGGAGGGATGGGGCTACGAGCAGTACTTC. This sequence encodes CASSAGEGWGYEQYF. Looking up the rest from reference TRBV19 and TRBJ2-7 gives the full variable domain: DGGITQSPKYLFRKEGQNVTLSCEQNLNHDAMYWYRQDPGQGLRLIYYSQIVNDFQKGDIAEGYSVSREKKESFPLTVTSAQKNPTAFYLCASSAGEGWGYEQYFGPGTRLTVT.

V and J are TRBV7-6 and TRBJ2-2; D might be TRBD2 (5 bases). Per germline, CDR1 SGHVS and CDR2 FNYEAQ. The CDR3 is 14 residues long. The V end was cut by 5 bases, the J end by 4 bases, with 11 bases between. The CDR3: CASSAVAGTGELFF. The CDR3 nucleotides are TGTGCCAGCAGCGCCGTGGCGGGCACCGGGGAGCTGTTTTTT.

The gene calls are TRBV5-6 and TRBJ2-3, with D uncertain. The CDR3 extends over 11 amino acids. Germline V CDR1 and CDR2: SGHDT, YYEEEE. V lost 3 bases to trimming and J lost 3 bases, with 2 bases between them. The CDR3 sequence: CASSSTDTQYF. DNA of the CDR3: TGTGCCAGCAGCTCTACAGATACGCAGTATTTT.

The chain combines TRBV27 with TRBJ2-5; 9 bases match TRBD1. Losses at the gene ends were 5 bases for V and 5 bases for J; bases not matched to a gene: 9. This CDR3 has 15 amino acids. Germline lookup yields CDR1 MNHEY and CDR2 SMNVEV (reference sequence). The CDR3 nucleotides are TGTGCCAGCAGTCCCCGGGACAGGGTTGGGGAGACCCAGTACTTC. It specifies CASSPRDRVGETQYF.

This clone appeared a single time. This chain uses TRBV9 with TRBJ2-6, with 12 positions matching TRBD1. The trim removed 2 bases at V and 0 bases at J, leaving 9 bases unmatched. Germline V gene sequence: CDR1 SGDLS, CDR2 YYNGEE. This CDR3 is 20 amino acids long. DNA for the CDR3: TGTGCCAGCAGCGTGGGACAGGGGGCGTGGGCAAGCTCTGGGGCCAACGTCCTGACTTTC. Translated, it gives CASSVGQGAWASSGANVLTF.

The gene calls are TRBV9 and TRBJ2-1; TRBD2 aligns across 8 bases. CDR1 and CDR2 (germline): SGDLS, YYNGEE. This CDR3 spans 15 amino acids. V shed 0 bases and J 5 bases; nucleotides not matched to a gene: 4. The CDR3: CASSVAGGLNNEQFF. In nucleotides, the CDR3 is TGTGCCAGCAGCGTAGCGGGGGGGCTGAACAATGAGCAGTTCTTC.

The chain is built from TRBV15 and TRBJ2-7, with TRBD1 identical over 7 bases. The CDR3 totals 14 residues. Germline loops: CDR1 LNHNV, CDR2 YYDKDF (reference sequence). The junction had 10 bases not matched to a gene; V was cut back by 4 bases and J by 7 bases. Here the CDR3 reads CATSTHRTGREQYF. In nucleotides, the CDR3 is TGTGCCACCAGCACTCACCGGACAGGACGGGAGCAGTACTTC.

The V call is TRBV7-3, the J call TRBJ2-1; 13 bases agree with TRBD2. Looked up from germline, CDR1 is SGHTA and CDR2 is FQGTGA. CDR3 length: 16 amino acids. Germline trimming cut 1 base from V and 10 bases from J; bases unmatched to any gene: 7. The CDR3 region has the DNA TGTGCCAGCAGCTTAAGGGGGACTAGCGGGGTCTCAGAGCAGTTCTTC. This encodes CASSLRGTSGVSEQFF.

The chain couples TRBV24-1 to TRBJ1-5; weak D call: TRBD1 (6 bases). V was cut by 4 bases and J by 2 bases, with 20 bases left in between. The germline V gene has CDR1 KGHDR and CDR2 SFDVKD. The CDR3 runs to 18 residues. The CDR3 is CATSDPRGDISGNQPQHF. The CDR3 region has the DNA TGTGCCACCAGTGACCCCCGGGGGGACATATCAGGCAATCAGCCCCAGCATTTT.

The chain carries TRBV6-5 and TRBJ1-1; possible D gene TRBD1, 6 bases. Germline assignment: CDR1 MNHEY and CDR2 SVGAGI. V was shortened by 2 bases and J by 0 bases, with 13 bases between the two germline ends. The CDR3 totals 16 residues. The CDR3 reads CASSYGQGTMNTEAFF. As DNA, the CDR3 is TGTGCCAGCAGTTACGGTCAGGGGACCATGAACACTGAAGCTTTCTTT.

CDR3 region: CASSYSGTGSQPQHF. The CDR3 DNA sequence: TGTGCCAGCAGTTACTCCGGGACAGGGTCTCAGCCCCAGCATTTT. The gene calls are TRBV6-2 or TRBV6-3 and TRBJ1-5; TRBD1 agrees at 9 bases. J was trimmed by 6 bases and V by 0 bases; bases with no gene match: 3. The CDR3 extends over 15 amino acids. Germline CDR1 reads MNHEY; CDR2 reads SVGEGT.

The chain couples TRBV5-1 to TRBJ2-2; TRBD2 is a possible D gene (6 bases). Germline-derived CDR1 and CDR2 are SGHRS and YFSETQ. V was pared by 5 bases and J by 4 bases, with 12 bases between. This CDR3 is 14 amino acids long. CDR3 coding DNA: TGCGCCAGCAGTTCTCGGCGGGGCACCGGGGAGCTGTTTTTT. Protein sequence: CASSSRRGTGELFF.

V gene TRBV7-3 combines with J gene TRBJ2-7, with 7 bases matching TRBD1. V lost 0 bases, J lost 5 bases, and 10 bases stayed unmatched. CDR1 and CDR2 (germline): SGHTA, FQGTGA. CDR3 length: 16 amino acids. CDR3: CASSLTTSQGEHEQYF. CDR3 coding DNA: TGTGCCAGCAGCTTAACGACCTCGCAGGGGGAACACGAGCAGTACTTC.

CDR3 sequence: CATSRDTQGISSYEQYF. The CDR3 DNA is TGTGCCACCAGCAGAGACACACAGGGAATTAGCTCCTACGAGCAGTACTTC. The V call is TRBV15, the J call TRBJ2-7; the D gene is possibly TRBD1 (6 bases). With 0 bases removed from V and 0 bases from J, the gap between germline ends came to 15 bases. CDR1 is LNHNV and CDR2 is YYDKDF in the germline V gene (reference sequence). This CDR3 region has 17 residues.

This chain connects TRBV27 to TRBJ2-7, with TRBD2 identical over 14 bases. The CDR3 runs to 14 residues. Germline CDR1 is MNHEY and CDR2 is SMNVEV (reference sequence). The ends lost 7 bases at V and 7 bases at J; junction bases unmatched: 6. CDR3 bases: TGTGCCAGCAACGGACTAGCGGGGGGTGGAGAGCAGTACTTC. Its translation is CASNGLAGGGEQYF.

The CDR3 DNA is TGTGCTAGTGCCCCAACCCGACAGGAGCAGTACTTC. Amino acid sequence: CASAPTRQEQYF. The chain recombines TRBV12-5 with TRBJ2-7, with D possibly being TRBD1 (5 bases). In germline, CDR1 is LGHNT, CDR2 FRNRAP. The CDR3 has 12 residues. Trimming removed 7 bases at V and 7 bases at J, with 14 bases between. Using reference TRBV12-5 and TRBJ2-7 for the parts outside the CDR3, the full variable domain is DARVTQTPRHKVTEMGQEVTMRCQPILGHNTVFWYRQTMMQGLELLAYFRNRAPLDDSGMPKDRFSAEMPDATLATLKIQPSEPRDSAVYFCASAPTRQEQYFGPGTRLTVT.

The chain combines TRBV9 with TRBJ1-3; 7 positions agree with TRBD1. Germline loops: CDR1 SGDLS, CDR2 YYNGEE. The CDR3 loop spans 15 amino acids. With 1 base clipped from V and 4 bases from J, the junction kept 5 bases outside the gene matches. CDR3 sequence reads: CASSVSTGAGNTIYF. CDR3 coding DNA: TGTGCCAGCAGCGTATCTACAGGGGCGGGAAACACCATATATTTT.

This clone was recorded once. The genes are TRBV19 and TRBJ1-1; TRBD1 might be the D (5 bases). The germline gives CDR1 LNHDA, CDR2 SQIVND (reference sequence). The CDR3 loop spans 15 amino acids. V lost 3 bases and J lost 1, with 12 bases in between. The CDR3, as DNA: TGTGCCAGTAGTATGACCGGACACTCGAACACTGAAGCTTTCTTT. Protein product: CASSMTGHSNTEAFF.

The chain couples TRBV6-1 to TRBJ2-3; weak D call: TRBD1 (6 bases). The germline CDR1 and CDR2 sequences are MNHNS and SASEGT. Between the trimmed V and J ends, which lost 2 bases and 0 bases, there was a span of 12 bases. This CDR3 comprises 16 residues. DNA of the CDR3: TGTGCCAGCAGTGAAAGGTCGCAGGGGAGCACAGATACGCAGTATTTT. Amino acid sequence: CASSERSQGSTDTQYF.

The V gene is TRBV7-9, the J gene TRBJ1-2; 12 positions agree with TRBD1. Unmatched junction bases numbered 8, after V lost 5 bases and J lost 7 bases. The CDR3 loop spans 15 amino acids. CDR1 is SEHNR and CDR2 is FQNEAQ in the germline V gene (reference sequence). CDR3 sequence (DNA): TGTGCCAGCAGCCACCGGGACAGGGGGCTGGGTGGCTACACCTTC. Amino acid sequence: CASSHRDRGLGGYTF.